The following is a TCR beta chain sequence with its context. Antigen: not known. The data belong to a study of long-term antiretroviral therapy in people with HIV. Study observations and caveats: Nothing was known about ART adherence, viral resistance or changes in therapy. Possibly under older ART regimens, blood was drawn between about 2003 and 2018.

Researchers report immunoSEQ v3.0 was run at survey level. Sequencing aimed to cover roughly 40,000-50,000 T-cell genomes per sample. Measured with immunoSEQ multiplex PCR; TCRdb has only the in-frame clones, and not every one. The sample contains tens of thousands of clones, around 90% of which appear only once. With 0 bases removed from V and 3 bases from J, the gap between germline ends came to 6 bases. Germline V gene data show CDR1 as SGDLS and CDR2 as YYNGEE. The CDR3 has 14 amino acids. V usage is TRBV9 and J usage is TRBJ1-4, with D unclear. This sequence was found in a woman in her thirties or forties with HIV. The sample in question was unsorted PBMCs, obtained 5 to 5.5 years after starting antiretroviral therapy. The CDR3 DNA sequence: TGTGCCAGCAGCGTAGAGGGAGCTAATGAAAAACTGTTTTTT. Amino acid sequence: CASSVEGANEKLFF.